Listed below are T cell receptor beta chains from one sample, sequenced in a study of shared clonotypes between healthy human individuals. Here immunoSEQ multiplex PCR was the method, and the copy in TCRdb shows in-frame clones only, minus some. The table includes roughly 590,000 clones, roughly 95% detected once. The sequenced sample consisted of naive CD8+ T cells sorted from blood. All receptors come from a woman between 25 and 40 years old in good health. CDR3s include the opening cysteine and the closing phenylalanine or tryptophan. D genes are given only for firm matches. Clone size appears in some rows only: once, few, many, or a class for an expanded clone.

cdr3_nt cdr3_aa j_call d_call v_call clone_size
TGTGCCAGCAGTTTATTCGCTAGCGGGAGTCCCGGGGAGCTGTTTTTT CASSLFASGSPGELFF TRBJ2-2 TRBD2 TRBV28 once
TGTGCCAGCAGTGCTAGCGGGAGATTCTACGAGCAGTACTTC CASSASGRFYEQYF TRBJ2-7 TRBD2 TRBV2 -
TGTGCCAGCAGTTCGGGACCACGGGACGAGCAGTACTTC CASSSGPRDEQYF TRBJ2-7 - TRBV11-2 few
TGTGCCAGCAGTGCCCCTAGCGGCTTCACAGATACGCAGTATTTT CASSAPSGFTDTQYF TRBJ2-3 TRBD2 TRBV6-5 -
TGTGCCAGCAGTGGGACGAGGGGTTGGGAGACCCAGTACTTC CASSGTRGWETQYF TRBJ2-5 - TRBV2 -
TGTGCCAGCAGTGCTAGGACTGAGCATGACGAGCAGTACTTC CASSARTEHDEQYF TRBJ2-7 - TRBV25-1 -
TGTGCCAGCAGTGACTCAATGGGGTTCCCATACAATGAGCAGTTCTTC CASSDSMGFPYNEQFF TRBJ2-1 - TRBV6-4 -
TGTGCCAGCAGCTTAGACGGAGAGAGCTCTTACGAGCAGTACTTC CASSLDGESSYEQYF TRBJ2-7 - TRBV7-9 -
TGCGCCAGCAGTGGAAACGGGTACGAGCAGTACTTC CASSGNGYEQYF TRBJ2-7 - TRBV10-2 -
TGTGCCAGCAGTGGGCGGGAAGGGAGATTCTATGGCTACACCTTC CASSGREGRFYGYTF TRBJ1-2 - TRBV6-6 -
TGTGCCAGCAGCCATTCCGGGACTAGTGACGACGAGCAGTTCTTC CASSHSGTSDDEQFF TRBJ2-1 TRBD2 TRBV9 -
TGTGCCAGCAGTTACTCCCTAGCGGCCTACGAGCAGTACTTC CASSYSLAAYEQYF TRBJ2-7 TRBD2 TRBV6-5 -
TGTGCCAGCAGTGAAGGGGGCGAGGAGAGCTCTGGAAACACCATATATTTT CASSEGGEESSGNTIYF TRBJ1-3 TRBD1 TRBV6-4 -
TGTGCCAGTAGTGTGACTAGTAGCAATCAGCCCCAGCATTTT CASSVTSSNQPQHF TRBJ1-5 - TRBV19 -